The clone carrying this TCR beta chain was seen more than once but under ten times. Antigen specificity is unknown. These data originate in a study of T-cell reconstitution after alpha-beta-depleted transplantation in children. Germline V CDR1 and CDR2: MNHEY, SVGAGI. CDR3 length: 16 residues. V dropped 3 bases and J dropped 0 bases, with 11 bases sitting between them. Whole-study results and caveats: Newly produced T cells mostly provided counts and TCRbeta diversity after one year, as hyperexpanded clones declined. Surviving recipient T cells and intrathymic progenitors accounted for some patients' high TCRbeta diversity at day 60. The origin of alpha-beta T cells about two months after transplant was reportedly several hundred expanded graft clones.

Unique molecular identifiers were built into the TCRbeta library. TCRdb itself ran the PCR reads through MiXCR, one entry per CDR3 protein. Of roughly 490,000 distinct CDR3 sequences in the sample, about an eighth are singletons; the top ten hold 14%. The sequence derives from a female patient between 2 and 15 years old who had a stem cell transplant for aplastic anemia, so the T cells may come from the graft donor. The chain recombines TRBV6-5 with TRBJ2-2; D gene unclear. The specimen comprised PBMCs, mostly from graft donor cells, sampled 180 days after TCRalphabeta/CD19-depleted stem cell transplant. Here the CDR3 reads CASSYFPPPNTGELFF. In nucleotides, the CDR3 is TGTGCCAGCAGTTATTTTCCCCCCCCGAACACCGGGGAGCTGTTTTTT.